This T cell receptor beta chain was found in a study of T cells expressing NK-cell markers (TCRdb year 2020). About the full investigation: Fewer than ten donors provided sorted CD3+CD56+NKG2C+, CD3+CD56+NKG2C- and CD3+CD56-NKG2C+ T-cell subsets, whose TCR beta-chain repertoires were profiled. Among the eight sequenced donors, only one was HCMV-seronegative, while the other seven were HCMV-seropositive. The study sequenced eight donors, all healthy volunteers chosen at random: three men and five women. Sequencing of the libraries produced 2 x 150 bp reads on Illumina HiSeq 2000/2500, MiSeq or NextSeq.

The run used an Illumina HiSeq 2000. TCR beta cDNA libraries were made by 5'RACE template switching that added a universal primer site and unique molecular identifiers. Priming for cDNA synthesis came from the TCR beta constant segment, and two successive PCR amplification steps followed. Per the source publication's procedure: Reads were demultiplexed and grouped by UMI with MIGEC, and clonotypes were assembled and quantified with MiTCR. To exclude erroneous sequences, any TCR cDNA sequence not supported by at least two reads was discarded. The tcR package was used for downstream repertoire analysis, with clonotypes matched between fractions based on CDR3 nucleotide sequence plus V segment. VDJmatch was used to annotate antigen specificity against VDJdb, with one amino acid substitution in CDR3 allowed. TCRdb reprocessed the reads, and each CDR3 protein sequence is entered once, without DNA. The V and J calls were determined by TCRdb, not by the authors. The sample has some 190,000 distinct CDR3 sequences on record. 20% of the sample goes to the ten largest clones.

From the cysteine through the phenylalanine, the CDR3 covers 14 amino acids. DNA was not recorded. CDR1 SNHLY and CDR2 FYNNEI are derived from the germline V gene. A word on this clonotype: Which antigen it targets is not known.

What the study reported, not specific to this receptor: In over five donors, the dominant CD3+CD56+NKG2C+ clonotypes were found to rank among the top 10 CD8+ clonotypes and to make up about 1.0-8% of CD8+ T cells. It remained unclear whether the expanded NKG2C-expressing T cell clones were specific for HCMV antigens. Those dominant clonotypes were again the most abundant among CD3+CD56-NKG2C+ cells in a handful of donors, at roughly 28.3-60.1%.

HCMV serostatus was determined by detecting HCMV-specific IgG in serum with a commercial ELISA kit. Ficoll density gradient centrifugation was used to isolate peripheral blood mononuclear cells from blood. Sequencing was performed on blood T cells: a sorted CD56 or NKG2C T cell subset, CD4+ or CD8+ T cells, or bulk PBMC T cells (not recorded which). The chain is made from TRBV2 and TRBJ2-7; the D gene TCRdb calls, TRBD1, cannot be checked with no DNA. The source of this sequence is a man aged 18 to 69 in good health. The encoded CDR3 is CASSGFDRGYEQYF.